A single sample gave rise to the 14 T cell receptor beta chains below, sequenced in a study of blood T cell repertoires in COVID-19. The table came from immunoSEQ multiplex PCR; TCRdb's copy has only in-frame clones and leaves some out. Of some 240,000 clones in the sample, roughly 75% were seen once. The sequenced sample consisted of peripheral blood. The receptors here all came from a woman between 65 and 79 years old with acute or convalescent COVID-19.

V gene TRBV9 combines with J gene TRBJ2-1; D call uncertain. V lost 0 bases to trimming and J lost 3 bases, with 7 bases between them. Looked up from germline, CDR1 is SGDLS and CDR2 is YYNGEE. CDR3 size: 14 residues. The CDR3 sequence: CASSVGPYYNEQFF. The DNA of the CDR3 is TGTGCCAGCAGCGTAGGGCCATACTACAATGAGCAGTTCTTC.

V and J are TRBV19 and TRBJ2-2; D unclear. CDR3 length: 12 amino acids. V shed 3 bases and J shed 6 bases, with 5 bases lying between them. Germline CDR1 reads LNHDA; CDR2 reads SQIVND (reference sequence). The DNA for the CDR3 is TGTGCCAGTAGTATCCGGGCCGGGGAGCTGTTTTTT. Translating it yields CASSIRAGELFF. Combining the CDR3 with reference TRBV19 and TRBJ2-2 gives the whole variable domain DGGITQSPKYLFRKEGQNVTLSCEQNLNHDAMYWYRQDPGQGLRLIYYSQIVNDFQKGDIAEGYSVSREKKESFPLTVTSAQKNPTAFYLCASSIRAGELFFGEGSRLTVL.

CDR3 sequence (DNA): TGTGCCAGCTCCTTGGGCCTAGGGGCAACCGGGGAGCTGTTTTTT. Translation gives CASSLGLGATGELFF. This rearrangement joins TRBV6-5 to TRBJ2-2; tentative D call: TRBD1 (5 bases). The germline gives CDR1 MNHEY, CDR2 SVGAGI. Trimming removed 8 bases at V and 5 bases at J, with 18 bases between. The CDR3 has 15 amino acids.

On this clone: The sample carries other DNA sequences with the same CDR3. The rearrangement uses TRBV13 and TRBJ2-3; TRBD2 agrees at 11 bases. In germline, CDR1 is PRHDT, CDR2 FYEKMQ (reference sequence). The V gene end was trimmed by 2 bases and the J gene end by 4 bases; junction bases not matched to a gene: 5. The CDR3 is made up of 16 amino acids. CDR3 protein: CASSLRLAGGPDTQYF. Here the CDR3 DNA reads TGTGCCAGCAGCTTACGGCTAGCGGGGGGACCAGATACGCAGTATTTT.

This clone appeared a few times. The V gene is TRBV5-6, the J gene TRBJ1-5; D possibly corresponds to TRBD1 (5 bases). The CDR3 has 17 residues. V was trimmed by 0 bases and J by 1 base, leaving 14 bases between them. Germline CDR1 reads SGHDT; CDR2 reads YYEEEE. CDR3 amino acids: CASSLGEGDASNQPQHF. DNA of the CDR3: TGTGCCAGCAGCTTGGGGGAAGGGGATGCGAGCAATCAGCCCCAGCATTTT.

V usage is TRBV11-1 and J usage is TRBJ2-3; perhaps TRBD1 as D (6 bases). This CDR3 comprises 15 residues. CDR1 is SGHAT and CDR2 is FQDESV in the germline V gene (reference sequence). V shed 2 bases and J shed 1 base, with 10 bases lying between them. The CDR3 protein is CASSLSPGGTDTQYF. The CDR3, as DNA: TGTGCCAGCAGCTTAAGTCCAGGGGGCACAGATACGCAGTATTTT.

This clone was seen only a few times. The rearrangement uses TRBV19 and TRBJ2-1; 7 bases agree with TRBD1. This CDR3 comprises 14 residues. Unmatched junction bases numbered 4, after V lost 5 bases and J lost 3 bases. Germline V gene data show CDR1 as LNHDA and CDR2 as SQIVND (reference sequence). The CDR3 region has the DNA TGTGCCAGTAGTGAGACAGGGTTCTACAATGAGCAGTTCTTC. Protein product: CASSETGFYNEQFF.

The CDR3 DNA is TGTGCCAGCAGTTACGAGGGTTGGGGCTACACCTTC. Protein: CASSYEGWGYTF. The chain couples TRBV6-5 to TRBJ1-2; no clear D. The CDR3 sequence is 12 residues long. The V gene's germline CDR1 is MNHEY and CDR2 SVGAGI. V was clipped by 2 bases and J by 8 bases, with 9 bases between them.

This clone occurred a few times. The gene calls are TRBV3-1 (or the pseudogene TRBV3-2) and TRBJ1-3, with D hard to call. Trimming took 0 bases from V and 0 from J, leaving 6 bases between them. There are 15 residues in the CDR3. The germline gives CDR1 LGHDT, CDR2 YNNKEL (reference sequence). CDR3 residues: CASSQDTLSGNTIYF. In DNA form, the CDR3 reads TGTGCCAGCAGCCAAGACACTCTCTCTGGAAACACCATATATTTT.

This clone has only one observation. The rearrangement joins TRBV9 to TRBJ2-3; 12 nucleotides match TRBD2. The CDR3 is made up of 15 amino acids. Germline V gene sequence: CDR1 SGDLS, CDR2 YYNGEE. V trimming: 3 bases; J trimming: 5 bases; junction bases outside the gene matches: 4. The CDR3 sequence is CASSGLAGGEDTQYF. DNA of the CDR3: TGTGCCAGCAGCGGTCTAGCGGGGGGGGAAGATACGCAGTATTTT.

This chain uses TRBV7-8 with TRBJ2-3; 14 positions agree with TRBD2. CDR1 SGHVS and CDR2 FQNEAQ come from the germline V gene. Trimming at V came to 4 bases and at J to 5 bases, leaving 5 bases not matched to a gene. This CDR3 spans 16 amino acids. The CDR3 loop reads CASSSSGLAGVDTQYF. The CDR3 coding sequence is TGTGCCAGCAGCTCCTCGGGACTAGCGGGGGTAGATACGCAGTATTTT.

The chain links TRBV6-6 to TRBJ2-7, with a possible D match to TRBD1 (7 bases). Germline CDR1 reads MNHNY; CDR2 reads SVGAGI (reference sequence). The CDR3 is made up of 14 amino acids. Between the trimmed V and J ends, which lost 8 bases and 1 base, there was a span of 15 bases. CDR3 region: CASGGTAISYEQYF. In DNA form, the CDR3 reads TGTGCCAGCGGCGGGACAGCAATTTCCTACGAGCAGTACTTC.

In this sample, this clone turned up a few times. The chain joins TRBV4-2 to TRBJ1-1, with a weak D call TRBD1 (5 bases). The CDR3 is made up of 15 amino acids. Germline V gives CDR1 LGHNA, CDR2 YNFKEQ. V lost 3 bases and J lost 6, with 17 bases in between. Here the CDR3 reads CASSHPLQGGSEAFF. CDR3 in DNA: TGTGCCAGCAGCCACCCCCTCCAGGGTGGCTCTGAAGCTTTCTTT.

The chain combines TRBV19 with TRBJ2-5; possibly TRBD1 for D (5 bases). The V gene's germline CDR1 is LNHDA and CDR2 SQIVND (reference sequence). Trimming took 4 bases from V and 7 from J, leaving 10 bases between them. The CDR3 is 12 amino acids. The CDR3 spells CASSSYQGTQYF. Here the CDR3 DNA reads TGTGCCAGTAGTAGTTATCAGGGGACCCAGTACTTC. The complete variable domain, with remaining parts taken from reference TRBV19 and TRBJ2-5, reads DGGITQSPKYLFRKEGQNVTLSCEQNLNHDAMYWYRQDPGQGLRLIYYSQIVNDFQKGDIAEGYSVSREKKESFPLTVTSAQKNPTAFYLCASSSYQGTQYFGPGTRLLVL.